This entry concerns a single TCR beta chain. Its target is unknown. Antigen-specific CD4+ T cells were expanded with viral peptide pools in the ViraFEST assay before sequencing. Isolation of CD4+ T cells took place after more than 9 days of culture. Recipients of the vaccine had no prior SARS-CoV-2 infection and negative nucleocapsid antibodies. A density of approximately 2.2 million PBMC per well was used; these cells were cultured with approximately 10 IU/ml IL-2 and about 10 ug/ml peptides. Each culture had half its medium swapped for IL-2 medium on days 3 and 7. The CDR3 length is 15 residues. V shed 3 bases and J shed 0 bases, with 9 bases lying between them. Germline CDR1 LGHNA, CDR2 YNFKEQ. Measured with immunoSEQ multiplex PCR; TCRdb has only the in-frame clones, and not every one. This sample has more than 40,000 clones, with around 78% found just once. The source of the sample is a study of vaccination effects on CD4 cells after COVID-19.

The receptor was isolated from a human donor who received a COVID-19 vaccine. The V and J genes are TRBV4-2 and TRBJ2-1; D gene ambiguous. Sample: CD4+ T cells from PBMCs cultured with SARS-CoV-2 spike peptides, taken before COVID-19 vaccination. The DNA for the CDR3 is TGTGCCAGCAGCCAGGAGACTTTCTCCTACAATGAGCAGTTCTTC. This encodes CASSQETFSYNEQFF.